The following is a TCR beta chain sequence with its context. The sample is drawn from a study of PD-L1 blockade in urothelial cancer. Study information: Patients went on atezolizumab around 2014, receiving 1,200 mg intravenously every 3 weeks. Analysis of blood occurred 3 weeks (second dose) and 6 weeks after treatment start. A median approximately 150,000 T cells were found in blood samples.

CDR1 is ENHRY, CDR2 SYGVKD, per germline. The CDR3 is 12 amino acids. Trimming took off 5 bases at V and 10 bases at J, with 14 bases between the two ends. Sequenced by immunoSEQ multiplex PCR; TCRdb stores in-frame clones only, minus some. The repertoire consists of about 43,000 clones, with 88% occurring once and the leading ten covering over 12%. The sequence was obtained from a woman in her sixties with urothelial cancer. The material was PBMCs, obtained around atezolizumab (anti-PD-L1) treatment. The gene calls are TRBV10-3 and TRBJ1-1; D is possibly TRBD1 (5 bases). CDR3 in DNA: TGTGCCATCAGTTTTGGGGCCGACGGAGCTTTCTTT. Amino acid sequence: CAISFGADGAFF.